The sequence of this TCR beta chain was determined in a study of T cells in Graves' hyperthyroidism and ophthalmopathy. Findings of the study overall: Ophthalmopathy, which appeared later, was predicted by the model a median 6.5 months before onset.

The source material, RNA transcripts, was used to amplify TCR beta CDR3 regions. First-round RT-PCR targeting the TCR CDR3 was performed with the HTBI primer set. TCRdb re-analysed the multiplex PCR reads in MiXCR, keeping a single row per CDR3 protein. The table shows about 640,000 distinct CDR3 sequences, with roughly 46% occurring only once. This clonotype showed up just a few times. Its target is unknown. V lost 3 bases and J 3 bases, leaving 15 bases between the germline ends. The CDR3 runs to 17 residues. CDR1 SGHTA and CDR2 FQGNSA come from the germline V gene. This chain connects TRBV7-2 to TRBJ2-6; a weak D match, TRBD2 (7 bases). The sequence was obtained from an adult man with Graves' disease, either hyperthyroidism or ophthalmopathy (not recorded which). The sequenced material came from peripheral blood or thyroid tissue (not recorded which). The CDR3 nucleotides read TGTGCCAGCAGCTTCTCGGTCGGGGGGCGTGGGGCCAACGTCCTGACTTTC. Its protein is CASSFSVGGRGANVLTF.